This T cell receptor beta chain was recovered during a study of Graves' ophthalmopathy and Graves' hyperthyroidism (dated 2018 in TCRdb). Context from the whole study: Peripheral blood was collected before any treatment was given, at the time of initial diagnosis. The 75 to 100 discovery patients were divided at random into training and test sets in a 7:3 ratio. In total, under 150 blood samples were TCR-sequenced: approximately 42 ophthalmopathy, 80 or so hyperthyroidism and approximately 17 hyperthyroidism-to-ophthalmopathy patients. An independent validation cohort was composed of 18 hyperthyroidism patients and 17 patients who later progressed from hyperthyroidism to ophthalmopathy. Once sampling was done, hyperthyroidism patients were given methimazole at a starting dose of 30 mg daily, while ophthalmopathy patients were given high-dose intravenous methylprednisolone. To explore V-J signatures distinguishing ophthalmopathy from hyperthyroidism, a discovery set of under 110 patients (43 ophthalmopathy, roughly 56 stable hyperthyroidism) was enrolled. In roughly 6 hyperthyroidism patients, T-cell repertoires of thyroid tissue and blood were compared. The study used signatures of the TCR beta repertoire to tell Graves' ophthalmopathy apart from Graves' hyperthyroidism and to predict which patients would progress to ophthalmopathy.

For repertoire sequencing, TCR beta CDR3 regions were amplified from RNA transcripts. A first-round RT-PCR used HTBI primers with the Qiagen OneStep RT-PCR kit, followed by a second-round multiplex PCR, size selection and purification. The libraries underwent paired-end sequencing with 100 bp reads on an Illumina HiSeq2000. The original methods were these. Reads were processed with SOAPnuke, discarding reads with adapters, uncalled bases, mean Phred below 15, or no exact constant-primer or identifier match. COPE v1.2.5 was used to merge high-quality paired reads. Each unique nucleotide sequence was treated as a clonotype, and MiTCR v1.1 was used to align the clonotypes to the IMGT TRB V, D and J references. Analysis was restricted to V-J combinations with a frequency above 0.0001, which covered about 99% of repertoires. For each V-J combination, a TCR clonal expansion and chaos score was defined as the ratio of F50 clonal expansion to chaos observed in the TCRdist matrix. Welch's t-statistics and random forest were used to reduce features to about a dozen V-J combinations, which were fed into a naive Bayes classifier. The Morisita-Horn index was used to measure how similar the thyroid and blood repertoires were. The raw public data were reprocessed by TCRdb itself: fastp quality trimming at Q25, MiXCR clonotype calling, in-frame beta chains only. Merged by CDR3 protein, the rows form single entries marked with the most common genes and DNA. The V and J calls shown here were made by TCRdb, not taken from the authors' results. A total of 360,000 or so distinct CDR3 sequences appear in this sample, around 18% of them only once. Roughly 1.6% of the sample is taken by the ten largest.

This clonotype was seen repeatedly, ten times or more. This receptor's antigen is unknown. Base qualities are missing; no much larger clone stands one base away. Patients with ophthalmopathy had moderately to severely active disease, with a Clinical Activity Score of 3 or more, a NOSPECS grade of 4 or more, and a disease duration of less than 3 months. Patients with other autoimmune diseases, uncontrolled infections, pregnancy or lactation were excluded. Clinical symptoms, serum thyroxine, TRAb, thyroid ultrasound and orbital computed tomography were used for diagnosis. Using Ficoll-Paque density gradient centrifugation, PBMCs were isolated from about 9.2 ml of fresh peripheral blood. Total RNA was extracted using Trizol reagent, and RNA quality was checked on an Agilent 2100 Bioanalyzer. The CDR3 sequence holds 14 residues, the cysteine and phenylalanine included. The entry retains the CDR3 DNA only, 42 bases that are in frame from base 1. CDR1 and CDR2 (SGHTA, FQGNSA) derive from the germline V gene. V lost 2 bases and J lost 3 bases, and the count of bases not matched to a germline gene is 4.

What the work shows at the level of the full study, not this receptor alone: Most expanded thyroid clonotypes with a frequency above 0.001 also appeared in blood, which suggests that blood repertoires may reflect the immune response in the thyroid. The 13-signature model separated ophthalmopathy from stable hyperthyroidism with about 86% sensitivity and about 81% specificity in cross-validation, and 80%/75% in the test set. In validation, the model predicted ophthalmopathy progression with more than 70% sensitivity and approximately 72% specificity; 12 predicted patients were CT-confirmed with GO in a median of about 7.1 months. No statistical method was used to set the sample size in advance, and the investigators knew which group each participant was assigned to.

This chain joins TRBV7-2 to TRBJ2-7; 7 bases in between match TRBD1. This receptor was identified in a woman aged 18 to 35 with Graves' ophthalmopathy. Donor details come from another sample of the same person, matched by shared clones. Material for sequencing was peripheral blood. The CDR3 protein is CASSLQGVSYEQYF. The DNA sequence reads TGTGCCAGCAGCTTACAGGGGGTAAGCTACGAGCAGTACTTC.